This T cell receptor (beta chain) appears in the sequencing data of a study of blood T cell repertoires in COVID-19. Turning to the study itself: Sources were T cells, B-cell-depleted T cells, or PBMCs; the material itself was cDNA or gDNA.

There are 16 residues in the CDR3. V was pared by 1 base and J by 3 bases, with 14 bases between. The germline V gene has CDR1 SGHRS and CDR2 YFSETQ. Original handling: Counts of nucleated cells, estimated from reference gene primer amplification, were obtained. Assay used: immunoSEQ multiplex PCR; TCRdb lists only in-frame clones, some missing. The DNA gave D and trimming, while V, J and clone size come from that table. Altogether some 390,000 clones are present, 80% to 90% being singletons, with the ten largest covering roughly 1.1%. The sequenced material came from PBMCs or T cells enriched from blood (not recorded which). V gene TRBV5-1 combines with J gene TRBJ2-1; a weak D match, TRBD1 (6 bases). The sequence derives from a man between 25 and 39 years old who had recovered from COVID-19. The CDR3 nucleotides are TGCGCCAGCAGCTTGAGAGTACAGGGCCGCTACAATGAGCAGTTCTTC. Encoded protein: CASSLRVQGRYNEQFF.